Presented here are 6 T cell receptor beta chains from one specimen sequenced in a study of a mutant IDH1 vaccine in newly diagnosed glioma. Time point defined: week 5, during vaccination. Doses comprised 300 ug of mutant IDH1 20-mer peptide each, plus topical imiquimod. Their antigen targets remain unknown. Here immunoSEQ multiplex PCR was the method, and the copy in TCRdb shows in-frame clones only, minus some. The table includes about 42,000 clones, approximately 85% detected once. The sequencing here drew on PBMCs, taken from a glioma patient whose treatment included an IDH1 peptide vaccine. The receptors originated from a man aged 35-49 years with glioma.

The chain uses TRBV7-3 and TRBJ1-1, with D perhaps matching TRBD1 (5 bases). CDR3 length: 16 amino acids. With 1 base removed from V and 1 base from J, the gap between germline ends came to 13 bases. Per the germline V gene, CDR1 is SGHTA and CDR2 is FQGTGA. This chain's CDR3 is CASSLIGARTNTEAFF. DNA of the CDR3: TGTGCCAGCAGCTTAATAGGGGCGAGGACGAACACTGAAGCTTTCTTT. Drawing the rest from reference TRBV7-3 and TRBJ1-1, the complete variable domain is GAGVSQTPSNKVTEKGKYVELRCDPISGHTALYWYRQSLGQGPEFLIYFQGTGAADDSGLPNDRFFAVRPEGSVSTLKIQRTERGDSAVYLCASSLIGARTNTEAFFGQGTRLTVV.

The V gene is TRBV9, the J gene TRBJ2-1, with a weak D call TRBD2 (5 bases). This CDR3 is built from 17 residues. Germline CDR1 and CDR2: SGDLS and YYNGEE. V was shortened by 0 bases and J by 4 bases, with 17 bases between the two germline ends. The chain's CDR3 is CASSVEWSQTIYNEQFF. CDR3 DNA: TGTGCCAGCAGCGTAGAGTGGAGTCAGACTATTTACAATGAGCAGTTCTTC.

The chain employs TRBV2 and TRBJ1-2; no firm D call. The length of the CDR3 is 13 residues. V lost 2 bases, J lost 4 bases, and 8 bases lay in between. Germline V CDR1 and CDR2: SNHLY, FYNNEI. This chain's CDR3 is CASSETPSYGYTF. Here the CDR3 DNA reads TGTGCCAGCAGTGAAACTCCCAGCTATGGCTACACCTTC.

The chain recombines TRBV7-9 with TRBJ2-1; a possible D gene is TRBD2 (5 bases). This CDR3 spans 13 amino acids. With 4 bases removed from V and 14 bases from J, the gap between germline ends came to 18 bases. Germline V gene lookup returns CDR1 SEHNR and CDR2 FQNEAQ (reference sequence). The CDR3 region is CASSSLRVPLEFF. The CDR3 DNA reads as TGTGCCAGCAGCTCCCTGAGGGTCCCACTTGAGTTCTTC.

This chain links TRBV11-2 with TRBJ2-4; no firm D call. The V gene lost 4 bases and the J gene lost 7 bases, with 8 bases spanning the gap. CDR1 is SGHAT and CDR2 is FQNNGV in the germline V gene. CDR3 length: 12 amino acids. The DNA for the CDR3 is TGTGCCAGCAGCTCCGGAGCGAACATTCAGTACTTC. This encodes CASSSGANIQYF.

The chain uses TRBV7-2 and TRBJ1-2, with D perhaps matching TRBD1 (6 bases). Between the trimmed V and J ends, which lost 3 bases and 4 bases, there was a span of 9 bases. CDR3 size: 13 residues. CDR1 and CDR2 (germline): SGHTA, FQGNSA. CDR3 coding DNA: TGTGCCAGCAGCTTGGGACAAAGCTATGGCTACACCTTC. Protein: CASSLGQSYGYTF.